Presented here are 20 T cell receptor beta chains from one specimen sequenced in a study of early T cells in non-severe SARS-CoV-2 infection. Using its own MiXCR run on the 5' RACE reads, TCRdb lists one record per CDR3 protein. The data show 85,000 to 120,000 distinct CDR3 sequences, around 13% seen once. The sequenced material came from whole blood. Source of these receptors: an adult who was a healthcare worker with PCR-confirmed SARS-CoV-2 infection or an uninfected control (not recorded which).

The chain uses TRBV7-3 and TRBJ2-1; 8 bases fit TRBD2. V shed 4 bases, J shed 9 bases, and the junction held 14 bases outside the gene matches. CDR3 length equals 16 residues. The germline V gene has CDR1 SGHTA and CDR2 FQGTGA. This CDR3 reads CASSSLPAGEGGEQFF. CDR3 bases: TGTGCCAGCAGCTCGCTCCCAGCGGGAGAAGGGGGTGAGCAGTTCTTC. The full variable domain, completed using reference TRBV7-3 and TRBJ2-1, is GAGVSQTPSNKVTEKGKYVELRCDPISGHTALYWYRQSLGQGPEFLIYFQGTGAADDSGLPNDRFFAVRPEGSVSTLKIQRTERGDSAVYLCASSSLPAGEGGEQFFGPGTRLTVL.

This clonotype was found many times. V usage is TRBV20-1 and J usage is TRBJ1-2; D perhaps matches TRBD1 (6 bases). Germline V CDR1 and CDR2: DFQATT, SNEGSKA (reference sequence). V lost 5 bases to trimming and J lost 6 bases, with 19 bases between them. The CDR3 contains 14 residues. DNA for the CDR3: TGCAGTGCTCCGGCGTATATGGGGGCGGATGGCTACACCTTC. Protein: CSAPAYMGADGYTF.

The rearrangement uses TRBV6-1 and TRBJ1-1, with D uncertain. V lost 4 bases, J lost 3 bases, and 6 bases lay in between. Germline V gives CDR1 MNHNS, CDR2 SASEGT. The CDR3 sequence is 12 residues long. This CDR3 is CASSVQDTEAFF. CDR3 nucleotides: TGTGCCAGCAGTGTTCAGGACACTGAAGCTTTCTTT.

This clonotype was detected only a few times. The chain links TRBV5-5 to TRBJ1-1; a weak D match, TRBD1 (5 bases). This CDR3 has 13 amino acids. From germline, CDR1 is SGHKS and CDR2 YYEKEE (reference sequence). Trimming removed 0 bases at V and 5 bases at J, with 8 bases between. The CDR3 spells CASSLGQLTEAFF. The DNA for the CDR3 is TGTGCCAGCAGCTTGGGACAGCTAACTGAAGCTTTCTTT.

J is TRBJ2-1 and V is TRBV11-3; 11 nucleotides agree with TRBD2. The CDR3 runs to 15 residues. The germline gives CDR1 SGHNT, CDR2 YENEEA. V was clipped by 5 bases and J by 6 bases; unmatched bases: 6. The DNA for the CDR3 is TGTGCCAGCAGCAAAACCGGGACTAGCGGCAATGAGCAGTTCTTC. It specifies CASSKTGTSGNEQFF.

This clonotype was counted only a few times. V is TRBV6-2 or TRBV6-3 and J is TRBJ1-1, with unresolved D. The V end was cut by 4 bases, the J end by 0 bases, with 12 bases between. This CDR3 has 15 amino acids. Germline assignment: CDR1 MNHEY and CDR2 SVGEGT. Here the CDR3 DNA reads TGTGCCAGCAGTTCTACCAGCCCGATGAACACTGAAGCTTTCTTT. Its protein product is CASSSTSPMNTEAFF.

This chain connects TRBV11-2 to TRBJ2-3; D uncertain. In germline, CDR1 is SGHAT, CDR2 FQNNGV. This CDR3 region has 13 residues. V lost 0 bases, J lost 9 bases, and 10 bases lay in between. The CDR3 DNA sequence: TGTGCCAGCAGCTTAGAACACTTCGACACGCAGTATTTT. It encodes CASSLEHFDTQYF.

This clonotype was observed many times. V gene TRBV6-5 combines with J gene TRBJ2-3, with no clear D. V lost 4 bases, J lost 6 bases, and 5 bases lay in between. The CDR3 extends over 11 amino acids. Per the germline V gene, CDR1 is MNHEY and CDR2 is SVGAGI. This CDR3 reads CASSSGDTQYF. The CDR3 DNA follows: TGTGCCAGCAGTTCCGGGGATACGCAGTATTTT.

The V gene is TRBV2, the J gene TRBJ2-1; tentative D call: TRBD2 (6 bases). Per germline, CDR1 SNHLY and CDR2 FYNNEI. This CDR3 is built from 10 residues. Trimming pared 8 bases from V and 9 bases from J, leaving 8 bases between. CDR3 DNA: TGTGCCAGCCTGGAGGGTGAGCAGTTCTTC. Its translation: CASLEGEQFF. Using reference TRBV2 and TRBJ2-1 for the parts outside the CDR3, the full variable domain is EPEVTQTPSHQVTQMGQEVILRCVPISNHLYFYWYRQILGQKVEFLVSFYNNEISEKSEIFDDQFSVERPDGSNFTLKIRSTKLEDSAMYFCASLEGEQFFGPGTRLTVL.

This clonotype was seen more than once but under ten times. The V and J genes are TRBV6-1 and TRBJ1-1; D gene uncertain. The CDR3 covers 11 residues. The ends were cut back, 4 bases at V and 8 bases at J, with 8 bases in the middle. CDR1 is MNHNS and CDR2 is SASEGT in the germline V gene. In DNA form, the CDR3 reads TGTGCCAGCAGTGTAGAGGTAGAAGCTTTCTTT. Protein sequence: CASSVEVEAFF.

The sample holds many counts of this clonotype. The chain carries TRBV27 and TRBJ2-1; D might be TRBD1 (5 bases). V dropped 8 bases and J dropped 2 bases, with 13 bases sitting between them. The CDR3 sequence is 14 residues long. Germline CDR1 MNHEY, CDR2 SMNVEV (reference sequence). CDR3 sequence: CASHYRFTYNEQFF. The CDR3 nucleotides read TGTGCCAGCCATTACAGGTTCACCTACAATGAGCAGTTCTTC.

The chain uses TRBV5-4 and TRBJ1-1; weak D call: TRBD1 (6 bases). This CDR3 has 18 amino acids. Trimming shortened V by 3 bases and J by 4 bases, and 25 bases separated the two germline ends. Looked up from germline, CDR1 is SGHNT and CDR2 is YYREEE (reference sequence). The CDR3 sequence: CASSSMYGVGAQGTEAFF. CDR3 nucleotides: TGTGCCAGCAGCTCGATGTACGGAGTGGGGGCCCAAGGCACTGAAGCTTTCTTT.

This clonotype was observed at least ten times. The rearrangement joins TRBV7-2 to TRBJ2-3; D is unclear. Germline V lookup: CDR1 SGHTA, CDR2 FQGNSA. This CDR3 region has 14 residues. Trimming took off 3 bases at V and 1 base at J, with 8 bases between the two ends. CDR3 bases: TGTGCCAGCAGCTTTAGCCCCCGCACAGATACGCAGTATTTT. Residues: CASSFSPRTDTQYF. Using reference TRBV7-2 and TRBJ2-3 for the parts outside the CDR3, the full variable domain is GAGVSQSPSNKVTEKGKDVELRCDPISGHTALYWYRQSLGQGLEFLIYFQGNSAPDKSGLPSDRFSAERTGGSVSTLTIQRTQQEDSAVYLCASSFSPRTDTQYFGPGTRLTVL.

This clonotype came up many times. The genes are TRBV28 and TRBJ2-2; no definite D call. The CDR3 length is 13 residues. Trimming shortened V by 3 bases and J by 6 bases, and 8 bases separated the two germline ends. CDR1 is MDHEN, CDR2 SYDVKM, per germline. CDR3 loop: CASSFGGAGELFF. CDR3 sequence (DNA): TGTGCCAGCAGTTTTGGTGGGGCCGGGGAGCTGTTTTTT.

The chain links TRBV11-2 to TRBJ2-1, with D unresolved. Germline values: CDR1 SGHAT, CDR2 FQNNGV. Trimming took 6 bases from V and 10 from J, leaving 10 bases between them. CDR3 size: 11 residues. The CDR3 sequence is CASRSRGEQFF. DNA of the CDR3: TGTGCCAGCAGGAGCCGAGGAGAGCAGTTCTTC.

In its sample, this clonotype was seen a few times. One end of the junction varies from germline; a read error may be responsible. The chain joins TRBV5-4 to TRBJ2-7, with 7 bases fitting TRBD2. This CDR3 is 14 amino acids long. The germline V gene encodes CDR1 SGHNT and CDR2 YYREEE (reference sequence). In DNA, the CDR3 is TGTGCCAGCAGCTTGACGACTAGCTCCCACGAGCAGTACTTC. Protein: CASSLTTSSHEQYF.

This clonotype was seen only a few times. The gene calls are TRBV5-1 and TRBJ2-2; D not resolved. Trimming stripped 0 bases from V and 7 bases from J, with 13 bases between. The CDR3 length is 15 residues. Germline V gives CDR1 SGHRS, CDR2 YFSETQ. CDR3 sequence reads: CASSLGEVLGGELFF. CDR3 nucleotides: TGCGCCAGCAGCTTGGGGGAAGTCCTGGGCGGGGAGCTGTTTTTT. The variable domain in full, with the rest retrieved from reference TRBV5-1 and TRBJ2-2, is KAGVTQTPRYLIKTRGQQVTLSCSPISGHRSVSWYQQTPGQGLQFLFEYFSETQRNKGNFPGRFSGRQFSNSRSEMNVSTLELGDSALYLCASSLGEVLGGELFFGEGSRLTVL.

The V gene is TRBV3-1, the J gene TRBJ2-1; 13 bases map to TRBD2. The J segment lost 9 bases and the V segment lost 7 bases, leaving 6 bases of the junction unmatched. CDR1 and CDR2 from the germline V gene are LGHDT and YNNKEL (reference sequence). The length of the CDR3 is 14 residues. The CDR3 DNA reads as TGTGCCAGCAAGGGGACTAGCGGGACGAGTGAGCAGTTCTTC. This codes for CASKGTSGTSEQFF.

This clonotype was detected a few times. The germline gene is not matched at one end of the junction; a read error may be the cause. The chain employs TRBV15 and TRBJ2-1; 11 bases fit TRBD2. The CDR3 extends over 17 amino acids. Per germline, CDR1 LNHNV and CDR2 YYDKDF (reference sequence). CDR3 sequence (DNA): TGTGCCACCAGGAGATTTCTAGGGACTAGCGGATACAATGAGCAGCTCTTC. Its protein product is CATRRFLGTSGYNEQLF.

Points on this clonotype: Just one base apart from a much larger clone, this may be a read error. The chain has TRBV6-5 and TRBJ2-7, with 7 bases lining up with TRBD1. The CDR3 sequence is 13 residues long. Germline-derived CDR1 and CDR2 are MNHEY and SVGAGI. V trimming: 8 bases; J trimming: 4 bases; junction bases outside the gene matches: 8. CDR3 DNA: TGTGCCAGCGGATGGGACAGAAGTTACGAGCAGTACTTC. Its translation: CASGWDRSYEQYF.